These 21 T cell receptor beta chains were all obtained from the same sample, sequenced in a study of blood T cell repertoires in COVID-19. The repertoire was sequenced with immunoSEQ multiplex PCR; TCRdb's copy has only in-frame clones and lacks some. The table records 63,000 or so clones, about 82% of them present only once. Sequencing used peripheral blood. The receptors derive from a human donor in a cohort sampled during active COVID-19.

This clone has more than one count but fewer than ten. The V call is TRBV9, the J call TRBJ1-1, with D maybe TRBD1 (6 bases). The germline V gene has CDR1 SGDLS and CDR2 YYNGEE. CDR3 size: 14 residues. Trimming shortened V by 0 bases and J by 3 bases, and 9 bases separated the two germline ends. In nucleotides, the CDR3 is TGTGCCAGCAGCGTAGGGGACACAGACACTGAAGCTTTCTTT. Its protein product is CASSVGDTDTEAFF.

CDR3 sequence: CASSLVRGDTQYF. The CDR3 DNA is TGTGCCAGCAGTTTAGTCCGAGGAGATACGCAGTATTTT. The rearrangement uses TRBV12-3 or TRBV12-4 and TRBJ2-3, with D unclear. V was shortened by 1 base and J by 5 bases, with 7 bases between the two germline ends. CDR3 length: 13 amino acids.

The V gene is TRBV3-1 (or the pseudogene TRBV3-2), the J gene TRBJ2-3; D perhaps matches TRBD1 (6 bases). Germline V gene sequence: CDR1 LGHDT, CDR2 YNNKEL (reference sequence). The CDR3 runs to 16 residues. V was cut by 5 bases and J by 8 bases, with 23 bases left in between. DNA of the CDR3: TGTGCCAGCAGCTCCCGACTCGGTCCAGGGGTAGCTACGCAGTATTTT. Encoded protein: CASSSRLGPGVATQYF.

V is TRBV7-9 and J is TRBJ1-1; no definite D call. CDR1 is SEHNR and CDR2 is FQNEAQ in the germline V gene (reference sequence). V lost 3 bases, J lost 7 bases, and 9 bases lay in between. The CDR3 is 12 amino acids. DNA for the CDR3: TGTGCCAGCAGCTTTACGGAGTATGAAGCTTTCTTT. Its translation is CASSFTEYEAFF.

The chain combines TRBV5-5 with TRBJ1-2; D is possibly TRBD1 (5 bases). V gave up 4 bases and J gave up 6 bases, with 16 bases separating them. The V gene's germline CDR1 is SGHKS and CDR2 YYEKEE (reference sequence). The CDR3 covers 14 residues. The CDR3 nucleotides are TGTGCCAGCAGCCACCAGCCCGGGGGTGATGGCTACACCTTC. Amino acids: CASSHQPGGDGYTF. The full variable domain, completed using reference TRBV5-5 and TRBJ1-2, is DAGVTQSPTHLIKTRGQQVTLRCSPISGHKSVSWYQQVLGQGPQFIFQYYEKEERGRGNFPDRFSARQFPNYSSELNVNALLLGDSALYLCASSHQPGGDGYTFGSGTRLTVV.

This chain links TRBV11-2 with TRBJ2-7; tentative D call: TRBD1 (6 bases). Germline V gene data show CDR1 as SGHAT and CDR2 as FQNNGV. The CDR3 extends over 14 amino acids. Trimming pared 5 bases from V and 10 bases from J, leaving 21 bases between. The DNA for the CDR3 is TGTGCCAGCAGCCCAGACGCGATATTGGGACATCAGTACTTC. Translation gives CASSPDAILGHQYF.

V and J are TRBV7-3 and TRBJ2-2; no reliable D call. There are 14 residues in the CDR3. Germline V CDR1 and CDR2: SGHTA, FQGTGA. V lost 6 bases and J 7 bases, leaving 15 bases between the germline ends. The CDR3 reads CASSRGPSDGELFF. The CDR3 nucleotides are TGTGCCAGCAGTCGCGGCCCGTCCGACGGGGAGCTGTTTTTT. The full variable domain, with the rest looked up from reference TRBV7-3 and TRBJ2-2, is GAGVSQTPSNKVTEKGKYVELRCDPISGHTALYWYRQSLGQGPEFLIYFQGTGAADDSGLPNDRFFAVRPEGSVSTLKIQRTERGDSAVYLCASSRGPSDGELFFGEGSRLTVL.

The chain joins TRBV2 to TRBJ1-4; D is undetermined. V lost 3 bases, J lost 0 bases, and 14 bases lay in between. This CDR3 has 17 amino acids. Germline CDR1 SNHLY, CDR2 FYNNEI. The CDR3 DNA is TGTGCCAGCAGTGATCCTCTAGCCATAACAACTAATGAAAAACTGTTTTTT. Translated, it gives CASSDPLAITTNEKLFF.

The chain is built from TRBV29-1 and TRBJ2-3; maybe TRBD1 (5 bases). Germline V gene lookup returns CDR1 SQVTM and CDR2 ANQGSEA. This CDR3 has 14 residues. The V gene lost 4 bases and the J gene lost 4 bases, with 15 bases spanning the gap. CDR3 sequence reads: CSVVIRVGADTQYF. The CDR3 region has the DNA TGCAGCGTTGTAATCAGGGTTGGTGCAGATACGCAGTATTTT.

V is TRBV3-1 (or the pseudogene TRBV3-2) and J is TRBJ1-3; D uncertain. The germline gives CDR1 LGHDT, CDR2 YNNKEL (reference sequence). The CDR3 covers 16 residues. The V gene lost 4 bases and the J gene lost 0 bases, with 13 bases spanning the gap. The DNA of the CDR3 is TGTGCCAGCAGCCTAGCGGGATCGATCTCTGGAAACACCATATATTTT. Its protein product is CASSLAGSISGNTIYF.

The chain joins TRBV7-2 to TRBJ2-1, with D maybe TRBD2 (6 bases). CDR3 length: 14 residues. Germline values: CDR1 SGHTA, CDR2 FQGNSA. CDR3 loop: CSTRDFRSYNEQFF. The CDR3 coding sequence is TGTTCGACTCGGGACTTCCGCTCCTACAATGAGCAGTTCTTC.

This clone was counted only a few times. The rearrangement joins TRBV18 to TRBJ1-1; D is unresolved. This CDR3 region has 13 residues. Germline V gene lookup returns CDR1 KGHSH and CDR2 LQKENI. The ends were cut back, 6 bases at V and 2 bases at J, with 10 bases in the middle. The CDR3 region has the DNA TGTGCCAGCTCCCACGGGGAAAACACTGAAGCTTTCTTT. Translated, it gives CASSHGENTEAFF.

CDR3 in amino acids: CASSLFGRGSNEQYF. Here the CDR3 DNA reads TGTGCCAGCAGTTTATTTGGCAGGGGATCGAACGAGCAGTACTTC. The gene calls are TRBV27 and TRBJ2-7, with D possibly being TRBD1 (6 bases). The V end was cut by 1 base, the J end by 5 bases, with 15 bases between. CDR3 length: 15 residues. Germline lookup yields CDR1 MNHEY and CDR2 SMNVEV (reference sequence).

This chain connects TRBV7-2 to TRBJ2-5; D unresolved. CDR1 is SGHTA, CDR2 FQGNSA, per germline. V was trimmed by 1 base and J by 6 bases, leaving 15 bases between them. CDR3 length: 15 amino acids. The chain's CDR3 is CASSLGPTPIQTQYF. The CDR3 DNA sequence: TGTGCCAGCAGCTTAGGTCCTACCCCGATCCAGACCCAGTACTTC.

V is TRBV18 and J is TRBJ2-5; D uncertain. This CDR3 has 11 amino acids. Per germline, CDR1 KGHSH and CDR2 LQKENI. Trimming took 6 bases from V and 1 from J, leaving 3 bases between them. Written as DNA, the CDR3 is TGTGCCAGCTCTCGCCAAGAGACCCAGTACTTC. Translated, it gives CASSRQETQYF.

V gene TRBV12-3 or TRBV12-4 combines with J gene TRBJ1-1; the D is unclear. This CDR3 has 11 amino acids. Between the trimmed V and J ends, which lost 2 bases and 8 bases, there was a span of 6 bases. The CDR3 spells CASSLKREAFF. CDR3 in DNA: TGTGCCAGCAGTTTAAAGCGGGAAGCTTTCTTT.

The rearrangement links TRBV7-9 to TRBJ2-7; TRBD1 matches at 7 bases. Trimming removed 0 bases from V and 3 bases from J; junction bases left unmatched: 11. The CDR3 runs 17 residues. The germline gives CDR1 SEHNR, CDR2 FQNEAQ (reference sequence). CDR3 protein: CASSLASEQGYVYEQYF. The DNA for the CDR3 is TGTGCCAGCAGCTTAGCGTCGGAACAGGGGTACGTCTACGAGCAGTACTTC.

This chain links TRBV5-1 with TRBJ1-2, with D tentatively TRBD1 (6 bases). Germline assignment: CDR1 SGHRS and CDR2 YFSETQ. This CDR3 has 15 amino acids. The ends were cut back, 6 bases at V and 7 bases at J, with 22 bases in the middle. The CDR3 here is CASKETTGSVSGYTF. In DNA form, the CDR3 reads TGCGCCAGCAAGGAAACTACAGGGTCTGTTTCTGGCTACACCTTC.

This clone was seen a single time. The chain uses TRBV3-1 (or the pseudogene TRBV3-2) and TRBJ1-2; 9 nucleotides match TRBD1. This CDR3 contains 14 residues. Per germline, CDR1 LGHDT and CDR2 YNNKEL (reference sequence). V gave up 3 bases and J gave up 7 bases; unmatched junction bases: 6. CDR3 coding DNA: TGTGCCAGCAGCCACCGGACAGGGGACCGTGGCTACACCTTC. The encoded protein is CASSHRTGDRGYTF.

The chain carries TRBV5-1 and TRBJ2-5, with a possible D match to TRBD1 (6 bases). V lost 4 bases and J 1 base, leaving 8 bases between the germline ends. The length of the CDR3 is 13 residues. Germline V gives CDR1 SGHRS, CDR2 YFSETQ. CDR3 sequence reads: CASSGQLQETQYF. The CDR3 DNA reads TGCGCCAGCAGCGGACAGCTCCAAGAGACCCAGTACTTC.

The chain is built from TRBV5-4 and TRBJ2-3; TRBD1 might be the D (7 bases). Germline V CDR1 and CDR2: SGHNT, YYREEE (reference sequence). The CDR3 consists of 16 residues. The V end lost 4 bases, the J end lost 3 bases, and 18 bases lay between the germline ends. The CDR3 DNA is TGTGCCAGCAGCCGAACGGAGGGGGCTCTTACAGATACGCAGTATTTT. Translation gives CASSRTEGALTDTQYF.